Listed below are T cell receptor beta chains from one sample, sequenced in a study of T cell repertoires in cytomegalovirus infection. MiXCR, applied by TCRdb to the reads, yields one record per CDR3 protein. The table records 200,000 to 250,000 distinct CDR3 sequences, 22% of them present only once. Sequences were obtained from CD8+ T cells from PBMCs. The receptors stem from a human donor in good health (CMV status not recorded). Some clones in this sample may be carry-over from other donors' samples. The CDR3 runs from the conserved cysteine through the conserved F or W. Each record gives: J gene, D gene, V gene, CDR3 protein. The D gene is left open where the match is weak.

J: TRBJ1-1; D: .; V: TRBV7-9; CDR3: CASSFDGPRGAFF
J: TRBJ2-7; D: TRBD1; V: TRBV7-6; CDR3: CASSPPPGTGIPYEQYF
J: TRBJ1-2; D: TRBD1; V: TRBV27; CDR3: CASSTLTGGDEGYTF
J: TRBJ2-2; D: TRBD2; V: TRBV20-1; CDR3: CSAREIGGGDNTGELFF
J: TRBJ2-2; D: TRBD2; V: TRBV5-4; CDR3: CASSWGLAGGTGELFF
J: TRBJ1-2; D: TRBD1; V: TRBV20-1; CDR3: CSAPPGGEAYGYTF
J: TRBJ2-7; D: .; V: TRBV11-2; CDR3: CASSLVQISYEQYF
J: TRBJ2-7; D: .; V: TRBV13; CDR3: CASSLRLGALYEQYF
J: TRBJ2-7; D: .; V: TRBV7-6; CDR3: CASSLTQTGLIYEQYF
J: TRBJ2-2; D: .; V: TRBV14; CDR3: CASSCGQTNTGELFF
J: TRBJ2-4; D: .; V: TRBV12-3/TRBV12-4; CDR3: CASSSGRSIQYF
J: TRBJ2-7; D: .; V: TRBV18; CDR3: CASSTTTSSSYEQYF
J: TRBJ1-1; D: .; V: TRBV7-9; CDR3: CASSQSWTEAFF
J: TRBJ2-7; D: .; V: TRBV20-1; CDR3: CSATDRDFGDEQYF
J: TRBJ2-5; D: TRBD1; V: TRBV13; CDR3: CASSSPTGQETQYF
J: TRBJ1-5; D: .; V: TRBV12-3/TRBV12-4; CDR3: CASSFLGLQPQHF
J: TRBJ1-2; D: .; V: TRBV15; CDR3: CATSREKDSNLPGYTF
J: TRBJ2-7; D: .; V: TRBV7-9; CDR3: CASKGGSAYEQYF
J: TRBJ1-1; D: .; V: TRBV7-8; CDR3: CASSLSAGTSFTEAFF
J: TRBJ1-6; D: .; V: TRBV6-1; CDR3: CASTKGQGFSPLHF
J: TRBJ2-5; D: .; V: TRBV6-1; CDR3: CASSARTEETQYF
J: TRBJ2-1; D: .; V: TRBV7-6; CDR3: CASSPFAGNEQFF
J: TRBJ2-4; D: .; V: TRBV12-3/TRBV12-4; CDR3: CASSFGVGYKNIQYF
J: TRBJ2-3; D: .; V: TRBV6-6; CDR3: CASSYPGAQTDTQYF
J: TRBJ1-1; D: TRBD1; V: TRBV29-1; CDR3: CSGGQMNTEAFF
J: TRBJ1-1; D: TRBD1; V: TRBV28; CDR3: CASSLRGRNTEAFF
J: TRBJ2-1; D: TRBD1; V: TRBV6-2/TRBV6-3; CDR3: CASTYTFDRGEYEQFF
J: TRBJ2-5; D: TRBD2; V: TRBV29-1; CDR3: CSVEDLAGPRPNQETQYF
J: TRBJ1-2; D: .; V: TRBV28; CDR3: CASSFAGSTANYGYTF
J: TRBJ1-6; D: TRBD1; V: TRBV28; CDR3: CASTLIFQGAEPPSPLHF
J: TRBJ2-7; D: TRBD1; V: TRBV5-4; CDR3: CASSSASGTGVYEQYF
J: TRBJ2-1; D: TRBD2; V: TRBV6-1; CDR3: CASSELGGGRDEQFF
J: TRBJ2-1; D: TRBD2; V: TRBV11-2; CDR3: CASSPETSGGGEQFF
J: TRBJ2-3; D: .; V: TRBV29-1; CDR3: CSVRGPSTDTQYF
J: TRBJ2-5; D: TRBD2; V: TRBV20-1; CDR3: CSASPSGGYQETQYF
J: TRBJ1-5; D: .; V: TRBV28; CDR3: CASGLRGVNQPQHF
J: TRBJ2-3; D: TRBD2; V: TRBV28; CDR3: CASSQVVAGGLTDTQYF
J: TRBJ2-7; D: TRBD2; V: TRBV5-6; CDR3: CASRLAGGFNEQYF
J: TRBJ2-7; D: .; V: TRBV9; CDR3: CATLRGTYEQYF
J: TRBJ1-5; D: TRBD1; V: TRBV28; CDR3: CASSLEGTGGYSNQPQHF
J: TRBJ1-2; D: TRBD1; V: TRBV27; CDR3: CASSFSVGGSYGYTF